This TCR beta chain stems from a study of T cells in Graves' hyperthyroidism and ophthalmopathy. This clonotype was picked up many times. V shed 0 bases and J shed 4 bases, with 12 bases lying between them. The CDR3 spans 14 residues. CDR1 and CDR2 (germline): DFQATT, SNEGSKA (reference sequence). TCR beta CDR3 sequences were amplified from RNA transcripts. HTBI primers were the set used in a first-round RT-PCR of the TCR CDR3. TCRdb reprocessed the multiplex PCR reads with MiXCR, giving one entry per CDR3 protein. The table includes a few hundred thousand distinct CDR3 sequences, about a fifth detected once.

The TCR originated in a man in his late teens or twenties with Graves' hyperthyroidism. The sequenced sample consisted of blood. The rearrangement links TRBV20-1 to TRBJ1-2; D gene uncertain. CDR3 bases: TGCAGTGCTAGAGACCAGGCGCGAACCTATGGCTACACCTTC. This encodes CSARDQARTYGYTF.